One sample yielded the 20 T cell receptor beta chains listed below, sequenced in a study of sequential checkpoint blockade in melanoma. TCRdb's table, derived via immunoSEQ multiplex PCR, lists solely in-frame clones and lacks some. The data hold 13,000 or so clones, with almost 85% observed a single time. The treatment: randomized to nivolumab then ipilimumab (arm A) or the reverse (arm B). The sequencing here drew on CD8+ T cells sorted from blood (inferred from file names), taken from a patient given nivolumab and ipilimumab in sequence. The receptors were sampled from a human donor with melanoma.

The V gene is TRBV2, the J gene TRBJ2-5, with D possibly TRBD2 on 6 matching bases. The end of the DNA aligns better with TRBJ2-7, so the J call may be wrong. The CDR3 runs 14 residues. Germline V gives CDR1 SNHLY, CDR2 FYNNEI. Here the CDR3 reads CATWDSRSSYEQYF. The CDR3 bases are TGTGCCACGTGGGACTCTCGTAGCTCCTACGAGCAGTACTTC.

This clone counts as large (0.1 to 1%). The chain links TRBV10-2 to TRBJ2-1, with D tentatively TRBD1 (5 bases). There are 14 residues in the CDR3. The V gene's germline CDR1 is WSHSY and CDR2 SAAADI. V lost 7 bases and J 1 base, leaving 11 bases between the germline ends. Here the CDR3 reads CASNARGSYNEQFF. The DNA of the CDR3 is TGCGCCAGCAACGCTAGGGGTTCCTACAATGAGCAGTTCTTC.

The V and J genes are TRBV19 and TRBJ2-7; tentatively, D is TRBD1 (6 bases). This CDR3 has 18 amino acids. Germline assignment: CDR1 LNHDA and CDR2 SQIVND (reference sequence). V lost 3 bases, J lost 2 bases, and 23 bases lay in between. The CDR3 coding sequence is TGTGCCAGTAGTATGGGGGTCCTACAGGGTGACCCAACCTACGAGCAGTACTTC. Protein: CASSMGVLQGDPTYEQYF.

In DNA, the CDR3 is TGTGCCAGCAGTTTGGCGACAGGAGTAGTTTTAGATACGCAGTATTTT. This sequence encodes CASSLATGVVLDTQYF. This chain joins TRBV28 and TRBJ2-3, with a possible D match to TRBD1 (6 bases). V lost 3 bases and J lost 5, with 18 bases in between. The CDR3 consists of 16 residues. From germline, CDR1 is MDHEN and CDR2 SYDVKM.

The chain recombines TRBV11-2 with TRBJ1-4; D might be TRBD1 (5 bases). The germline V and J ends were trimmed by 5 bases and 6 bases, with 19 bases remaining between them. Germline V gives CDR1 SGHAT, CDR2 FQNNGV. CDR3 length: 16 residues. The CDR3 DNA sequence: TGTGCCAGCAGCCAAGTGGGCAGATGGGGGGATGAAAAACTGTTTTTT. As protein: CASSQVGRWGDEKLFF. The full variable domain, with the rest looked up from reference TRBV11-2 and TRBJ1-4, is EAGVAQSPRYKIIEKRQSVAFWCNPISGHATLYWYQQILGQGPKLLIQFQNNGVVDDSQLPKDRFSAERLKGVDSTLKIQPAKLEDSAVYLCASSQVGRWGDEKLFFGSGTQLSVL.

The chain recombines TRBV29-1 with TRBJ2-3; 7 nucleotides agree with TRBD2. V lost 7 bases to trimming and J lost 1 base; unmatched junction nucleotides: 11. This CDR3 is built from 15 residues. The V gene's germline CDR1 is SQVTM and CDR2 ANQGSEA. The CDR3 nucleotides are TGCAGCGCCGAGGGGTCGAGCGGGGGCACAGATACGCAGTATTTT. Protein sequence: CSAEGSSGGTDTQYF.

The chain carries TRBV29-1 and TRBJ1-1; TRBD1 matches 9 bases. The CDR3 sequence is 12 residues long. V shed 6 bases, J shed 6 bases, and the junction held 5 bases outside the gene matches. Germline CDR1 is SQVTM and CDR2 is ANQGSEA. CDR3 coding DNA: TGCAGCGTGGGACAGGGAGGCGCTGAAGCTTTCTTT. It is translated as CSVGQGGAEAFF.

In its sample, this clone was seen a few times. The chain has TRBV14 and TRBJ2-7; 13 bases are shared with TRBD2. V shed 1 base, J shed 4 bases, and the junction held 4 bases outside the gene matches. Germline V lookup: CDR1 SGHDN, CDR2 FVKESK. The CDR3 extends over 16 amino acids. Here the CDR3 reads CASSQVGTSGDYEQYF. The CDR3 coding sequence is TGTGCCAGCAGCCAAGTCGGGACTAGCGGGGATTACGAGCAGTACTTC.

This chain connects TRBV5-6 to TRBJ2-1; D is possibly TRBD1 (6 bases). V lost 4 bases and J lost 5, with 16 bases in between. Germline values: CDR1 SGHDT, CDR2 YYEEEE. This CDR3 has 15 amino acids. CDR3 coding DNA: TGTGCCAGCAGCCTGGGGGCACAGGGCAACAATGAGCAGTTCTTC. Protein sequence: CASSLGAQGNNEQFF. Looking up the rest from reference TRBV5-6 and TRBJ2-1 gives the full variable domain: DAGVTQSPTHLIKTRGQQVTLRCSPKSGHDTVSWYQQALGQGPQFIFQYYEEEERQRGNFPDRFSGHQFPNYSSELNVNALLLGDSALYLCASSLGAQGNNEQFFGPGTRLTVL.

The table lists this clone with a count of one. The V call is TRBV2, the J call TRBJ2-4; 16 bases align to TRBD2. Germline loops: CDR1 SNHLY, CDR2 FYNNEI. Losses at the gene ends were 6 bases for V and 0 bases for J; bases not matched to a gene: 5. CDR3 length: 18 amino acids. DNA for the CDR3: TGTGCCAGCAGGGGGACTAGCGGGAGGGCCCTAGCCAAAAACATTCAGTACTTC. Its translation: CASRGTSGRALAKNIQYF.

This chain uses TRBV5-6 with TRBJ2-1; 7 nucleotides align to TRBD1. The V and J ends lost 5 bases and 4 bases, in that order; junction bases with no gene match: 9. The CDR3 loop spans 15 amino acids. Germline lookup yields CDR1 SGHDT and CDR2 YYEEEE. CDR3 loop: CASRVETGTYNEQFF. In DNA form, the CDR3 reads TGTGCCAGCAGGGTTGAGACAGGGACATACAATGAGCAGTTCTTC.

The V call is TRBV11-2, the J call TRBJ2-5; TRBD2 aligns across 7 bases. CDR3 length: 13 amino acids. V lost 4 bases to trimming and J lost 5 bases; unmatched junction nucleotides: 4. The germline V gene encodes CDR1 SGHAT and CDR2 FQNNGV. The CDR3 sequence: CASSSGGRETQYF. The DNA for the CDR3 is TGTGCCAGCAGCTCGGGGGGAAGGGAGACCCAGTACTTC.

The sample holds one count of this clone. The chain carries TRBV4-1 and TRBJ2-7, with 7 nucleotides matching TRBD1. After removal of 1 base from V and 0 bases from J, the junction contained 6 bases not matched to a gene. Germline V lookup: CDR1 MGHRA, CDR2 YSYEKL. The CDR3 extends over 16 amino acids. CDR3 DNA: TGCGCCAGCAGCCAAGGTGTACAGGGGAACTCCTACGAGCAGTACTTC. It yields the protein CASSQGVQGNSYEQYF.

This chain uses TRBV7-8 with TRBJ2-5, with a weak D call TRBD2 (5 bases). TRBJ2-7 explains the end of the DNA better; the J call may be wrong. The CDR3 sequence is 15 residues long. Per germline, CDR1 SGHVS and CDR2 FQNEAQ. For the CDR3, the DNA is TGTGCCAGCAGCTTAGCCCAGAGGGCCTCCTACGAGCAGTACTTC. This gives the protein CASSLAQRASYEQYF.

V and J are TRBV27 and TRBJ1-1; maybe TRBD1 (6 bases). This CDR3 has 15 amino acids. V lost 5 bases and J lost 2, with 15 bases in between. Germline V lookup: CDR1 MNHEY, CDR2 SMNVEV (reference sequence). CDR3 bases: TGTGCCAGCAGTAATCGACAGGCTGGAAACACTGAAGCTTTCTTT. The encoded protein is CASSNRQAGNTEAFF.

The rearrangement uses TRBV11-2 and TRBJ2-3, with 7 bases matching TRBD1. Germline V lookup: CDR1 SGHAT, CDR2 FQNNGV. Trimming cost V 5 bases and J 0 bases; bases outside gene matches: 8. There are 16 residues in the CDR3. The CDR3 sequence is CASSPRQGMSTDTQYF. CDR3 coding DNA: TGTGCCAGCAGCCCCCGACAGGGCATGAGCACAGATACGCAGTATTTT.

Written as DNA, the CDR3 is TGTGCCAGCAGCCCGGGCCCAGGGAACACAGATACGCAGTATTTT. This gives the protein CASSPGPGNTDTQYF. The rearrangement joins TRBV7-9 to TRBJ2-3; perhaps TRBD1 as D (5 bases). Germline V lookup: CDR1 SEHNR, CDR2 FQNEAQ (reference sequence). Trimming shortened V by 5 bases and J by 2 bases, and 14 bases separated the two germline ends. This CDR3 is 15 amino acids long.

The DNA of the CDR3 is TGTGCCAGCAGCGTGGGACAGGGTGACGAGCAGTACTTC. Protein sequence: CASSVGQGDEQYF. J is TRBJ2-7 and V is TRBV9; 9 bases are shared with TRBD1. Germline V gene data show CDR1 as SGDLS and CDR2 as YYNGEE. The CDR3 is made up of 13 amino acids. V lost 2 bases, J lost 5 bases, and 2 bases stayed unmatched.

The V and J genes are TRBV4-2 and TRBJ2-3; D is unresolved. Between the trimmed V and J ends, which lost 5 bases and 1 base, there was a span of 16 bases. This CDR3 contains 16 residues. Germline V lookup: CDR1 LGHNA, CDR2 YNFKEQ. The CDR3 DNA reads TGTGCCAGCAGCGCCCGAGCCGGCCGGGGCACAGATACGCAGTATTTT. Its protein product is CASSARAGRGTDTQYF.

The V call is TRBV5-4, the J call TRBJ2-7; D is unresolved. V was clipped by 4 bases and J by 3 bases, with 14 bases between them. Per germline, CDR1 SGHNT and CDR2 YYREEE (reference sequence). The CDR3 is 14 amino acids. In DNA form, the CDR3 reads TGTGCCAGCAGCGAGGCATCCATTCACTACGAGCAGTACTTC. Its translation is CASSEASIHYEQYF. The full variable domain, rest sourced from reference TRBV5-4 and TRBJ2-7, is ETGVTQSPTHLIKTRGQQVTLRCSSQSGHNTVSWYQQALGQGPQFIFQYYREEENGRGNFPPRFSGLQFPNYSSELNVNALELDDSALYLCASSEASIHYEQYFGPGTRLTVT.